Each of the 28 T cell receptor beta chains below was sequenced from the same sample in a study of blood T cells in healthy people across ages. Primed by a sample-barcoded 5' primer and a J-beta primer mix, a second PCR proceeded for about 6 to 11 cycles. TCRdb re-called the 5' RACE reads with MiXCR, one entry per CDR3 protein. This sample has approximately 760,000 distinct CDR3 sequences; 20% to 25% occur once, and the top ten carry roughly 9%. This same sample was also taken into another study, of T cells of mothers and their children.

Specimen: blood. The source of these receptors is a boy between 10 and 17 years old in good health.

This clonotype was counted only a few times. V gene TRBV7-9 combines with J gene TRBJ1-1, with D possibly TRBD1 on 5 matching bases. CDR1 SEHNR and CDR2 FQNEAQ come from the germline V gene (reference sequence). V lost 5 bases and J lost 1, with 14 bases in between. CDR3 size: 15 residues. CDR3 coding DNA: TGTGCCAGCAGCGCGTTGTGGCAGGGGAACACTGAAGCTTTCTTT. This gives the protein CASSALWQGNTEAFF.

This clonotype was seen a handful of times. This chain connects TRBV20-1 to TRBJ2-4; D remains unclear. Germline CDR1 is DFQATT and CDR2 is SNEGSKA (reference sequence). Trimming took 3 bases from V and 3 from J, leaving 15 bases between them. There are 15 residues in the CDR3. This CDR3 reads CSASTGTLVKNIQYF. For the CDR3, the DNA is TGCAGTGCTAGTACGGGTACCCTCGTCAAAAACATTCAGTACTTC.

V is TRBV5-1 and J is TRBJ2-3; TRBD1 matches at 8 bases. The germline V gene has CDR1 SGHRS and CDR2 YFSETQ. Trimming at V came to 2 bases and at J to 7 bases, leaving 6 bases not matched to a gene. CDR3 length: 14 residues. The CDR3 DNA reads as TGCGCCAGCAGCTTTCGGCAGGGGGCAAATACGCAGTATTTT. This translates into CASSFRQGANTQYF. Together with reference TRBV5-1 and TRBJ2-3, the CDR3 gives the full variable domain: KAGVTQTPRYLIKTRGQQVTLSCSPISGHRSVSWYQQTPGQGLQFLFEYFSETQRNKGNFPGRFSGRQFSNSRSEMNVSTLELGDSALYLCASSFRQGANTQYFGPGTRLTVL.

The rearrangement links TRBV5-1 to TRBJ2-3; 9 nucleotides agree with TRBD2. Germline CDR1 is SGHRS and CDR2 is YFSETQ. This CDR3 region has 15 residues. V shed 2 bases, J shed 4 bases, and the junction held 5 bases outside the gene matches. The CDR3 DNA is TGCGCCAGCAGCTTTAGCGGGAGAACCGCAGATACGCAGTATTTT. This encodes CASSFSGRTADTQYF.

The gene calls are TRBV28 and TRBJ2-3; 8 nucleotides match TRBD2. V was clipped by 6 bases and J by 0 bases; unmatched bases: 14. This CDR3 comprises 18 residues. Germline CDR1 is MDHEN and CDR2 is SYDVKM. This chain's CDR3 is CASSQPPKSGGSTDTQYF. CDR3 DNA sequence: TGTGCCAGCAGCCAACCCCCTAAATCGGGAGGGAGCACAGATACGCAGTATTTT.

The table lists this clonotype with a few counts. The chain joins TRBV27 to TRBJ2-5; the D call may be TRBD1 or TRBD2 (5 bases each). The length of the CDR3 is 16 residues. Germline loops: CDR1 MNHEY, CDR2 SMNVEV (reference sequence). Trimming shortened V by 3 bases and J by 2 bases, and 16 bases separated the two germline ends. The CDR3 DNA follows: TGTGCCAGCAGTTTGTTCGGTCGAGGGGCGCAAGAGACCCAGTACTTC. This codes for CASSLFGRGAQETQYF.

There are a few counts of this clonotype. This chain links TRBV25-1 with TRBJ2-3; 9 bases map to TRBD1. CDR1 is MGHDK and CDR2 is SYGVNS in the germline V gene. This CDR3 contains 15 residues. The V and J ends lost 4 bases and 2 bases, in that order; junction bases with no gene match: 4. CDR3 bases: TGTGCCAGCAGTGGACAGGGGGATTACACAGATACGCAGTATTTT. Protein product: CASSGQGDYTDTQYF.

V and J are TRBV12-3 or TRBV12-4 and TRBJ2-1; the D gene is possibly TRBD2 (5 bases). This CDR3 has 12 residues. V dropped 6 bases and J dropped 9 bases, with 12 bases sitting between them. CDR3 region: CASRPLDSEQFF. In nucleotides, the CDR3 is TGTGCCAGCAGGCCACTAGACTCTGAGCAGTTCTTC.

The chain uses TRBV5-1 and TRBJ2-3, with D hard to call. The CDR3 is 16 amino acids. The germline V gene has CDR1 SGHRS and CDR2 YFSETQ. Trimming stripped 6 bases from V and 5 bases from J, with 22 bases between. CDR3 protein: CASMERRWGPRDTQYF. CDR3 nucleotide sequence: TGCGCCAGCATGGAACGGCGGTGGGGTCCCCGAGATACGCAGTATTTT.

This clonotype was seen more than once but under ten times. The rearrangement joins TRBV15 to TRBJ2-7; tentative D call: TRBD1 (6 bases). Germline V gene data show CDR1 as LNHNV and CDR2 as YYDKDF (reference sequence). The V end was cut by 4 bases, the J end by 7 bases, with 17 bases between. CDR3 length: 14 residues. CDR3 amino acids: CATSTSPGTREQYF. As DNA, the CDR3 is TGTGCCACCAGCACCAGCCCCGGGACACGGGAGCAGTACTTC.

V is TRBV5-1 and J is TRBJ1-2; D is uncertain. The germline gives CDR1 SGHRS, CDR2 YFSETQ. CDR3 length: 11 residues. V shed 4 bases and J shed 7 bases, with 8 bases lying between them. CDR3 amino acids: CASSESGGYTF. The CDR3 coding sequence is TGCGCCAGCAGCGAATCGGGTGGCTACACCTTC.

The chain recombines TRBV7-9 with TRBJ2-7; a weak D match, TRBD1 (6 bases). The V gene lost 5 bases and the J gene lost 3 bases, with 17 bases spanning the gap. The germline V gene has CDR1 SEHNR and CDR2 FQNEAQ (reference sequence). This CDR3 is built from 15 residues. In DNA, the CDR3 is TGTGCCAGCAGCCCAACCAGGGGCAGAGTCTACGAGCAGTACTTC. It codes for CASSPTRGRVYEQYF.

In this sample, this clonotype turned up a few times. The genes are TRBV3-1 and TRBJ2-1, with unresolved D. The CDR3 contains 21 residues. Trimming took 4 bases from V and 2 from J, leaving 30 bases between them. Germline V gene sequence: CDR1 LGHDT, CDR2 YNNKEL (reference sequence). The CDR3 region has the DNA TGTGCCAGCAGCCCACGGTTGTGGAGACAACCCCCCTCAACCCCCTACAATGAGCAGTTCTTC. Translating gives CASSPRLWRQPPSTPYNEQFF.

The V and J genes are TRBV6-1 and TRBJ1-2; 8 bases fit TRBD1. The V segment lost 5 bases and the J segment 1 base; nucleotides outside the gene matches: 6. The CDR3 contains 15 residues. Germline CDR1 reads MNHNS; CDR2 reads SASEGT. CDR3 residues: CASSRQGTDNYGYTF. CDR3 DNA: TGTGCCAGCAGTAGACAGGGGACTGATAACTATGGCTACACCTTC.

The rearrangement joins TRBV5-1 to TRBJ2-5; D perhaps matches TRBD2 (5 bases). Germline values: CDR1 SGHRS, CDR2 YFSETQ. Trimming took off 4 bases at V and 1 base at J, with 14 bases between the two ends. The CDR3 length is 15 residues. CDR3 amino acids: CASSPYRDIQETQYF. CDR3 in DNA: TGCGCCAGCAGCCCGTACCGGGATATCCAAGAGACCCAGTACTTC.

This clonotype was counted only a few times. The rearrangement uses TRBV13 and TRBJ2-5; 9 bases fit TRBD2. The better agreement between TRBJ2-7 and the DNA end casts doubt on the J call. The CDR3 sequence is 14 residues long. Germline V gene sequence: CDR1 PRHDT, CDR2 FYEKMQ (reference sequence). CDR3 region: CASSPRAGGYEQYF. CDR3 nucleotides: TGTGCCAGCAGCCCCCGAGCGGGAGGCTACGAGCAGTACTTC.

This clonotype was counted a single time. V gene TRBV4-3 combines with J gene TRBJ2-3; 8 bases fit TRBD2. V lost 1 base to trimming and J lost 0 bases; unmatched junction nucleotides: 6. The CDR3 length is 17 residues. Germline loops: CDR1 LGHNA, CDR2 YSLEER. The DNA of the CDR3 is TGCGCCAGCAGCCAAGGGCCAGCGGGGGCGAGCACAGATACGCAGTATTTT. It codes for CASSQGPAGASTDTQYF.

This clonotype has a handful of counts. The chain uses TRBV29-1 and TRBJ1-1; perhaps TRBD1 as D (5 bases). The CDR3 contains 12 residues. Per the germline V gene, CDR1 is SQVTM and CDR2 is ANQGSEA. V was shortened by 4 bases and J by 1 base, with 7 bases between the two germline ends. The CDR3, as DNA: TGCAGCGTTGGAAGGGGGAACACTGAAGCTTTCTTT. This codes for CSVGRGNTEAFF.

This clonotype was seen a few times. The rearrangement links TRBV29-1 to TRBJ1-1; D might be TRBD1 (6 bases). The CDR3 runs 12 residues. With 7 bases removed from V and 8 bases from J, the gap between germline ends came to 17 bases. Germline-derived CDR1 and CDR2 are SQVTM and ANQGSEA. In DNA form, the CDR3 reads TGCAGCGGATTGCCTGAGCAGGGGGAAGCTTTCTTT. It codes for CSGLPEQGEAFF.

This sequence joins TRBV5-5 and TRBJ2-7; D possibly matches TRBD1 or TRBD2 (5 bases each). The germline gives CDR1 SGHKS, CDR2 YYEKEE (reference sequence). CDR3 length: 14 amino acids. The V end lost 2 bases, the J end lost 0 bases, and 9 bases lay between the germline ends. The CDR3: CASSFFGTSYEQYF. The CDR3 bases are TGTGCCAGCAGCTTCTTCGGGACCTCCTACGAGCAGTACTTC.

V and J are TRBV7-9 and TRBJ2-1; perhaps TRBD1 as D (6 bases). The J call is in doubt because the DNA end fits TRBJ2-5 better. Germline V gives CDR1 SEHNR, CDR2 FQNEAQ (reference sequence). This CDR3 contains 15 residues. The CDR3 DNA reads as TGTGCCAGCAGCTTAGTTGTCCAGGGGTATGAGACCCAGTACTTC. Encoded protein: CASSLVVQGYETQYF.

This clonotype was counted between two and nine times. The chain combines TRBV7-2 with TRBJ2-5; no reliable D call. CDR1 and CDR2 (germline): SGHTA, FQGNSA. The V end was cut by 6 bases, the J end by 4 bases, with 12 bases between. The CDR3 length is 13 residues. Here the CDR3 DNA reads TGTGCCAGCAGGATATTAGGTGGAGAGACCCAGTACTTC. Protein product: CASRILGGETQYF. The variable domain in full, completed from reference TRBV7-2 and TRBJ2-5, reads GAGVSQSPSNKVTEKGKDVELRCDPISGHTALYWYRQSLGQGLEFLIYFQGNSAPDKSGLPSDRFSAERTGGSVSTLTIQRTQQEDSAVYLCASRILGGETQYFGPGTRLLVL.

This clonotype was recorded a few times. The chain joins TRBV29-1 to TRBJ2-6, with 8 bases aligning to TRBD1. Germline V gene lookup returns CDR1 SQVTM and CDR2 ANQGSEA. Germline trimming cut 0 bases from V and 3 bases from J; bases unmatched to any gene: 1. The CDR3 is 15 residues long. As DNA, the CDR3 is TGCAGCGTTGAAGACAGGGGGCGTGGGGCCAACGTCCTGACTTTC. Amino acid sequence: CSVEDRGRGANVLTF.

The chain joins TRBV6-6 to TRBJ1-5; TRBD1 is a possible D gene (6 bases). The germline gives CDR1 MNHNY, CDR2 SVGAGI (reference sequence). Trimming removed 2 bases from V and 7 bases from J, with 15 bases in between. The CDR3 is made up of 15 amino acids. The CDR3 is CASSYRGATRQPQHF. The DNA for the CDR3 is TGTGCCAGCAGTTACAGGGGGGCAACGAGGCAGCCCCAGCATTTT.

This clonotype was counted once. CDR3: CASSSLTGGFAEQYF. As DNA, the CDR3 is TGTGCCAGCAGCTCACTGACAGGGGGCTTCGCCGAGCAGTACTTC. The chain couples TRBV5-5 to TRBJ2-7; 10 bases map to TRBD1. Losses at the gene ends were 3 bases for V and 6 bases for J; bases not matched to a gene: 9. This CDR3 is 15 amino acids long. Germline values: CDR1 SGHKS, CDR2 YYEKEE (reference sequence).

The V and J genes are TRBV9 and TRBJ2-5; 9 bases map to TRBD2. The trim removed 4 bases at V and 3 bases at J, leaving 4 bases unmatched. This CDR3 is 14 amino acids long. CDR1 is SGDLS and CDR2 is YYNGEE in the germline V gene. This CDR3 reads CASSPSGVKETQYF. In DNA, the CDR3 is TGTGCCAGCAGCCCTAGCGGGGTAAAAGAGACCCAGTACTTC.

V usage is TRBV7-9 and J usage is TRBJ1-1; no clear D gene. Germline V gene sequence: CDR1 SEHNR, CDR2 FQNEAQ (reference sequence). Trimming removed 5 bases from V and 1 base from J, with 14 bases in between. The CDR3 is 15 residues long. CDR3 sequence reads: CASSQTEPGNTEAFF. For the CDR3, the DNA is TGTGCCAGCAGCCAAACGGAGCCTGGGAACACTGAAGCTTTCTTT. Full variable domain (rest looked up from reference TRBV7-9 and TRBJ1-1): DTGVSQNPRHKITKRGQNVTFRCDPISEHNRLYWYRQTLGQGPEFLTYFQNEAQLEKSRLLSDRFSAERPKGSFSTLEIQRTEQGDSAMYLCASSQTEPGNTEAFFGQGTRLTVV.

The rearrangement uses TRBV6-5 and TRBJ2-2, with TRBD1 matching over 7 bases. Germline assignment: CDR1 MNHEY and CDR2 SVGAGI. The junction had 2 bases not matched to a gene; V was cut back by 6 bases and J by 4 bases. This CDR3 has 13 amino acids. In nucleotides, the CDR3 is TGTGCCAGCAGGGGACAGACCACCGGGGAGCTGTTTTTT. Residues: CASRGQTTGELFF.